Reported below is one T cell receptor (beta chain). No antigen is known for it. RNA, once extracted, was reverse transcribed into cDNA for use as the sequencing template. Repertoires were generated with immunoSEQ multiplex PCR, while TCRdb's copy carries only in-frame clones and drops some. The data hold approximately 200,000 clones, with around 60% observed a single time. CDR1 and CDR2 (germline): SGHRS, YFSETQ. CDR3 length: 14 amino acids. V lost 0 bases, J lost 1 base, and 7 bases lay in between. These data belong to a study of CD8+ T cells in alopecia areata. Study-wide results and caveats: Scalp clonality, along with expanded CD8+ clones among the top 100, was significantly decreased by tofacitinib. Scalp lesions, especially in alopecia totalis/universalis, had higher clonality than normal scalp.

Treatment denoted: oral pan-JAK inhibitor, 5-10 mg twice daily. Researchers took lesional scalp punch biopsies and peripheral blood from people who were alopecia areata patients. This TCR came from a human donor with alopecia areata. The sample consisted of CD4+ T cells sorted from blood, taken at week 4, from a patient treated with tofacitinib. The chain uses TRBV5-1 and TRBJ1-1; D remains ambiguous. The chain's CDR3 is CASSLVRENTEAFF. The CDR3 bases are TGCGCCAGCAGCTTGGTCCGGGAGAACACTGAAGCTTTCTTT.